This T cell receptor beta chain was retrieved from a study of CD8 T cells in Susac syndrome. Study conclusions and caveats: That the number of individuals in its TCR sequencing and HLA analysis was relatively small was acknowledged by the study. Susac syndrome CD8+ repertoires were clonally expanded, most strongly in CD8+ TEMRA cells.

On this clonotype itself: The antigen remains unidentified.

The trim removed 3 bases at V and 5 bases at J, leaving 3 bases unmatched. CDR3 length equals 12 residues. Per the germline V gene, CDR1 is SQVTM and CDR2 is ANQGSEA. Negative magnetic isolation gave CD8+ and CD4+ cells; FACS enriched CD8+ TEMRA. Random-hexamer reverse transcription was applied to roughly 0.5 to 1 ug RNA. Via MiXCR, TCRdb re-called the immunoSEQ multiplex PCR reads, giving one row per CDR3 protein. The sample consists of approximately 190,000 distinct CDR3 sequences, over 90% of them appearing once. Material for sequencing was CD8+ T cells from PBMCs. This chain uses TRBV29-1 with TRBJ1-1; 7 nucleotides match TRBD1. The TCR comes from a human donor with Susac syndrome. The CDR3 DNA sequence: TGCAGCGTTGACAGGGGGAAAACTGAAGCTTTCTTT. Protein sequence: CSVDRGKTEAFF.